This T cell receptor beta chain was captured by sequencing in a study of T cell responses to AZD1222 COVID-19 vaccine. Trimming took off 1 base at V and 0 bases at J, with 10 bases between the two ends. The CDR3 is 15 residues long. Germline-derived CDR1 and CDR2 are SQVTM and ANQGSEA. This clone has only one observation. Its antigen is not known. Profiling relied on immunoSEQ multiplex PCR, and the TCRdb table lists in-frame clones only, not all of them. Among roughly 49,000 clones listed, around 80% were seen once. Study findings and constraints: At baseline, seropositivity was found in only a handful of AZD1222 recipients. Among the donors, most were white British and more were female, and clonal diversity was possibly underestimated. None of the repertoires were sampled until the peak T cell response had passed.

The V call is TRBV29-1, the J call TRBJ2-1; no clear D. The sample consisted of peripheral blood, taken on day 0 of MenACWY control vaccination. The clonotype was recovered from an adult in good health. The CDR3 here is CSVEVGRSSYNEQFF. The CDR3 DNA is TGCAGCGTTGAAGTGGGTAGGAGCTCCTACAATGAGCAGTTCTTC.